These 7 T cell receptor beta chains were sequenced from one sample in a study of immune cell composition in non-small cell lung cancer. Generated by immunoSEQ multiplex PCR, the TCRdb table keeps only in-frame clones and is missing some. The data hold about 13,000 clones, with roughly 70% observed a single time. The sample taken for sequencing was lung tumor tissue. The receptors were gathered from a human donor with non-small cell lung cancer.

This chain joins TRBV19 and TRBJ1-1; D call uncertain. The V gene lost 2 bases and the J gene lost 6 bases, with 13 bases spanning the gap. This CDR3 contains 14 residues. CDR1 is LNHDA, CDR2 SQIVND, per germline (reference sequence). The CDR3: CASSITPPAAEAFF. The DNA for the CDR3 is TGTGCCAGTAGTATAACCCCCCCGGCGGCTGAAGCTTTCTTT.

The rearrangement links TRBV7-2 to TRBJ1-4; 7 bases agree with TRBD1. The CDR3 is made up of 16 amino acids. After removal of 5 bases from V and 3 bases from J, the junction contained 9 bases not matched to a gene. The germline V gene encodes CDR1 SGHTA and CDR2 FQGNSA. The CDR3 DNA sequence: TGTGCCAGCAGCCCCGACAGGGTGTGGGCTAATGAAAAACTGTTTTTT. This gives the protein CASSPDRVWANEKLFF.

The gene calls are TRBV5-1 and TRBJ1-3; D may be TRBD1 (5 bases). The V end was cut by 5 bases, the J end by 1 base, with 13 bases between. In germline, CDR1 is SGHRS, CDR2 YFSETQ. CDR3 length: 15 amino acids. In DNA, the CDR3 is TGCGCCAGCAGACCCGCAAGGGGTTCTGGAAACACCATATATTTT. This gives the protein CASRPARGSGNTIYF.

In this sample, this clone is medium-sized. This chain joins TRBV20-1 and TRBJ1-1; 12 nucleotides align to TRBD1. CDR3 length: 11 residues. J was trimmed by 14 bases and V by 3 bases; bases with no gene match: 4. Germline V gene sequence: CDR1 DFQATT, CDR2 SNEGSKA (reference sequence). The CDR3 spells CSASDGTGGFF. CDR3 nucleotide sequence: TGCAGTGCTAGTGATGGGACAGGGGGCTTCTTT.

This chain uses TRBV4-3 with TRBJ2-7; weak D call: TRBD2 (6 bases). Germline loops: CDR1 LGHNA, CDR2 YSLEER. The CDR3 spans 15 residues. V shed 0 bases and J shed 2 bases, with 11 bases lying between them. Here the CDR3 DNA reads TGCGCCAGCAGCCAAGAATACGGGAGTGCCTACGAGCAGTACTTC. Translated: CASSQEYGSAYEQYF.

Only a few counts were recorded for this clone. DNA of the CDR3: TGTGCCAGCAGCGTTAACTGGGATACGCAGTATTTT. It encodes CASSVNWDTQYF. The chain links TRBV7-2 to TRBJ2-3; D is undetermined. This CDR3 contains 12 residues. CDR1 SGHTA and CDR2 FQGNSA come from the germline V gene. Trimming cost V 5 bases and J 6 bases, with 9 bases left between them.

This chain joins TRBV4-2 and TRBJ2-5, with D perhaps matching TRBD2 (7 bases). Per germline, CDR1 LGHNA and CDR2 YNFKEQ. CDR3 size: 16 residues. Between the trimmed V and J ends, which lost 3 bases and 5 bases, there was a span of 19 bases. The CDR3 spells CASSQVYAEGGETQYF. The CDR3 DNA reads TGTGCCAGCAGCCAGGTTTACGCGGAGGGGGGGGAGACCCAGTACTTC.